This entry is about one T cell receptor beta chain. The antigen it binds to is not known. No per-base quality is available; no much larger clone lies one base away. This sample is part of a study of T cell clones after liver transplantation (dated by TCRdb to the late 2010s). Broadly, across the study: The samples were obtained from ITN030ST, a randomized trial that attempted immunosuppression withdrawal within 2 years after liver transplantation. Donor-reactive T cell clones were identified by TCRbeta sequencing after a pre-transplant mixed lymphocyte reaction and then tracked in post-transplant blood. Third party-reactive TCRbeta sequences were also identified from pre-transplant MLRs to serve as an antigen-independent comparator for donor-reactive sequences. Of the eight recipients, a few were HCV-positive, while the remaining recipients had been transplanted for non-autoimmune, non-viral indications. Until randomization at 12-24 months post-transplant, subjects were given standard immunosuppression, with no induction therapy. Tolerance was defined as complete withdrawal of immunosuppression for at least one year without a rise in liver enzymes beyond twice the upper limit of normal. Blood samples were collected pre-transplant, pre-randomization before withdrawal, and post-randomization after either complete withdrawal or failed withdrawal. Of the 8 liver transplant recipients making up the studied cohort, 3 were classified as tolerant and 5 as non-tolerant.

Thawed unstimulated PBMCs were stained for CD3, CD4 and CD8 and FACS-sorted into CD3+CD4+ and CD3+CD8+ populations. Each of the 8 studied subjects was randomized to immunosuppression withdrawal. The Qiagen DNeasy Blood and Tissue Kit was used for genomic DNA isolation. Overall results and qualifications from the work: In a couple of subjects, low numbers of available donor cells limited the measurable donor-reactive repertoire. Once repertoire turnover was taken into account, donor-reactive detection showed a significant reduction for CD4 in 7 of 8 subjects and for CD8 in 8 of 8. The conclusions were considered preliminary, being limited by small, heterogeneous patient numbers and non-standardized post-transplant time points. Circulating donor-reactive CD4 TCRbeta sequences fell significantly post-transplant in 5 of 8 subjects, irrespective of tolerance or HCV status. Since no allograft tissue specimens were available, donor-reactive T cells may have migrated into the graft instead of being deleted. A greater decline was seen for donor-reactive sequences than for third party-reactive sequences, suggesting partial antigen-specific deletion unrelated to withdrawal success.

High-throughput TCRbeta CDR3 sequencing of frozen genomic DNA was performed by immunoSEQ, with PCR amplification, mapping, bias correction and internal controls included. Regarding the original processing steps: Productive rearrangements were kept, and unique TCRbeta sequences were defined by CDR3 nucleotide sequence plus V and J gene. A sequence counted as donor-reactive only if the sequence showed at least 5-fold expansion in CFSE-low cells compared with unstimulated pre-transplant cells and had a frequency of at least 0.01%. Per-subject minimum frequency thresholds, based on the lowest-template unstimulated sample, ensured at least 90% detection power. Jensen-Shannon divergence between the top 1000 TCRbeta sequences post- versus pre-transplant served as the measure of repertoire turnover. Changes in detection of donor-reactive sequences were tested with two-sided Fisher's exact tests. The table was pulled from immuneACCESS by TCRdb, which kept in-frame rearrangements only. Such tables lose some clones; where checked, under half of the loss comes from unresolved V genes, and the rest has no known cause. V and J calls and clone size are copied from that table; D and trimming were computed from the DNA. This sample holds tens of thousands of clones; approximately 70% were observed only once. The top ten hold over 2.5% of the sample.

Including cysteine and phenylalanine, the CDR3 has 15 amino acids. Only CDR3 DNA remains: 45 bases, in frame from the first base. V is cut by 2 bases and J by 3 bases, and the space between the germline ends is 10 bases. For CDR1 and CDR2, the germline V gene lists SGHVS and FQNEAQ. This specimen consisted of CD4+ T cells from blood, obtained at the approximately 15-month timepoint. This sequence originates from a human patient who received a liver transplant. Some T cells may derive from the graft donor when a transplant has been performed. Here the chain combines TRBV7-8 and TRBJ2-2; no D gene call is confident. This receptor carries the CDR3 CASSLLPGYTGELFF. The DNA is as follows: TGTGCCAGCAGCTTACTTCCAGGATACACCGGGGAGCTGTTTTTT.